A selection of T cell receptor beta chains follows, all from one sample in a study of T cell repertoires in ileal Crohn's disease. TCRdb keeps only in-frame clones here, not all; method: immunoSEQ multiplex PCR. The table includes roughly 8,400 clones, over 75% detected once. Sequences were obtained from ileal tissue. These receptors all stem from an adult with Crohn's disease. CDR3s include the opening cysteine and the closing phenylalanine or tryptophan. Fields, in order: V gene, clone size, J gene, CDR3 length, D gene, CDR3 DNA, CDR3 protein. D genes are given only for firm matches. Part of the rows lack a size; the others show once, few, many or a class for expanded clones.

TRBV9	-	TRBJ2-3	16	-	TGTGCCAGCAGCGGCCCCAAGGGCGGGATTAGGAATACGCAGTATTTT	CASSGPKGGIRNTQYF
TRBV2	-	TRBJ1-1	14	-	TGTGCCAGCAGTGAACGTCCGAGGAACACTGAAGCTTTCTTT	CASSERPRNTEAFF
TRBV10-3	-	TRBJ2-2	15	-	TGTGCCATCATCGCAGGGCCCAGTGGAACCGGGGAGCTGTTTTTT	CAIIAGPSGTGELFF
TRBV6-1	-	TRBJ1-2	13	-	TGTGCCAGCAAGTCTAATATGATCCATGGCTACACCTTC	CASKSNMIHGYTF
TRBV30	-	TRBJ2-5	13	-	TGTGCCTGGGCAGGGAGGAGCCAAGAGACCCAGTACTTC	CAWAGRSQETQYF
TRBV30	-	TRBJ2-1	15	TRBD1	TGTGCCTGGAGTCCAAGACAGGGCTCCTACAATGAGCAGTTCTTC	CAWSPRQGSYNEQFF
TRBV11-2	-	TRBJ1-5	14	TRBD1	TGTGCCAGCAGCTTGGACAGGCGCAATCAGCCCCAGCATTTT	CASSLDRRNQPQHF
TRBV2	-	TRBJ1-3	19	-	TGTGCCAGCAGTGAAGGAAGAGCAACAGGGCTCAACTCTGGAAACACCATATATTTT	CASSEGRATGLNSGNTIYF
TRBV30	-	TRBJ1-2	13	TRBD1	TGTGCCTGGAGTGTTAGGGACAGGACTGGCTACACCTTC	CAWSVRDRTGYTF
TRBV30	once	TRBJ2-1	21	TRBD2	TGTGCCTGCCAGATCAACAGGGGAGGCGATCTAGCGGGAAGCTCCTACAATGAGCAGTTCTTC	CACQINRGGDLAGSSYNEQFF
TRBV20-1	-	TRBJ2-7	11	-	TGCAGTGCCTCTTTCTCCTACGAGCAGTACTTC	CSASFSYEQYF
TRBV2	-	TRBJ1-2	14	-	TGTGCCAGCAGTTTAAAAGAGACTAACTATGGCTACACCTTC	CASSLKETNYGYTF
TRBV7-9	-	TRBJ2-2	17	-	TGTGCCAGCAGCTTAGAGGGACCCCTCGGGAGAACCGGGGAGCTGTTTTTT	CASSLEGPLGRTGELFF
TRBV5-1	-	TRBJ2-7	14	-	TGCGCCAGCAGATCCCGGGGGCGGGAACCCGAGCAGTACTTC	CASRSRGREPEQYF
TRBV28	-	TRBJ2-7	13	TRBD1	TGTGCCAGCAGTTGGACAGGGGCCTACGAGCAGTACTTC	CASSWTGAYEQYF
TRBV2	-	TRBJ2-1	13	TRBD2	TGTGCCAGCAGTGTAGCGGGAGTAGGGGAGCAGTTCTTC	CASSVAGVGEQFF
TRBV19	once	TRBJ1-5	15	TRBD1	TGTGCCAGTAGTACAACAGGGGTAGAGAATCAGCCCCAGCATTTT	CASSTTGVENQPQHF
TRBV5-8	once	TRBJ2-7	11	-	TGTGCCAGCACGGGATACTACGAGCAGTACTTC	CASTGYYEQYF
TRBV5-1	-	TRBJ1-2	13	-	TGCGCCAGCAGCCTAACAGCAAACTATGGCTACACCTTC	CASSLTANYGYTF
TRBV4-3	-	TRBJ1-4	16	TRBD1	TGCGCCAGCAGCCCTGTGGGGGACAGGGCACATGAAAAACTGTTTTTT	CASSPVGDRAHEKLFF
TRBV18	-	TRBJ1-5	15	TRBD1	TGTGCCAGCTCGCAGACAGGGTCAAGCAATCAGCCCCAGCATTTT	CASSQTGSSNQPQHF
TRBV5-1	-	TRBJ2-5	16	TRBD2	TGCGCCAGCAGCTTAGGGGCTAGCGGGTTCCAGGAGACCCAGTACTTC	CASSLGASGFQETQYF
TRBV5-1	-	TRBJ2-7	17	-	TGCGCCAGCAGCTTGGGCATTAAGACAGGCAGGTACTACGAGCAGTACTTC	CASSLGIKTGRYYEQYF
TRBV27	-	TRBJ2-4	12	-	TGTGCCAGCAGTTCGCAGGGGAACATTCAGTACTTC	CASSSQGNIQYF
TRBV6-1	few	TRBJ2-1	14	TRBD1	TGTGCCAGCAGTTTGCGACAGGGGGAGAATGAGCAGTTCTTC	CASSLRQGENEQFF
TRBV11-3	-	TRBJ2-1	17	TRBD2	TGTGCCAGCAGCTTAGCGACTAGCGGATTCTCCTACAATGAGCAGTTCTTC	CASSLATSGFSYNEQFF
TRBV6-1	-	TRBJ2-5	14	TRBD1	TGTGCCAGCAGTGATGGGACAGGGCGAGAGACCCAGTACTTC	CASSDGTGRETQYF
TRBV29-1	once	TRBJ2-7	16	TRBD2	TGCAGCGTTGAAGCTTCCGGGACTAGCGGGAGCTACGAGCAGTACTTC	CSVEASGTSGSYEQYF
TRBV5-1	-	TRBJ1-1	14	-	TGCGCCAGCAGCTCCGCGGGGATGAACACTGAAGCTTTCTTT	CASSSAGMNTEAFF